A selection of T cell receptor beta chains follows, all from one sample in a study of blood T cells in healthy people across ages. TCRdb itself ran the 5' RACE reads through MiXCR, one entry per CDR3 protein. The sample holds approximately 810,000 distinct CDR3 sequences, under 40% seen once. What was sequenced was blood. These receptors were obtained from a man between 18 and 35 years old in good health. The CDR3 runs from the conserved cysteine through the conserved F or W. A D gene is named only where the DNA matches it firmly. Clone sizes are given selectively: once, few, many, or a class where the clone is expanded.

j_call: TRBJ2-7; d_call: -; clone_size: -; v_call: TRBV20-1; cdr3_nt: TGCAGTGCTTTCCTGGGGGACGAGCAGTACTTC; cdr3_aa: CSAFLGDEQYF
j_call: TRBJ1-1; d_call: -; clone_size: -; v_call: TRBV29-1; cdr3_nt: TGCAGCGTGGAAGAGGGGGAACTTAACACTGAAGCTTTCTTT; cdr3_aa: CSVEEGELNTEAFF
j_call: TRBJ2-4; d_call: TRBD1; clone_size: -; v_call: TRBV27; cdr3_nt: TGTGCCAGCAAGATCAGGGGGCGATCCAAAAACATTCAGTACTTC; cdr3_aa: CASKIRGRSKNIQYF
j_call: TRBJ1-2; d_call: -; clone_size: many; v_call: TRBV6-5; cdr3_nt: TGTGCCAGCACCCCTGCCGGGATTAGCTATGGCTACACCTTC; cdr3_aa: CASTPAGISYGYTF
j_call: TRBJ1-2; d_call: -; clone_size: few; v_call: TRBV7-2; cdr3_nt: TGTGCCAGCAGCTTATCGGGCAGAACTAACTATGGCTACACCTTC; cdr3_aa: CASSLSGRTNYGYTF
j_call: TRBJ1-2; d_call: -; clone_size: -; v_call: TRBV27; cdr3_nt: TGTGCCAGCATGGACCCTGGCTATGGCTACACCTTC; cdr3_aa: CASMDPGYGYTF
j_call: TRBJ1-6; d_call: -; clone_size: -; v_call: TRBV6-5; cdr3_nt: TGTGCCAGTTGGGCGAGCTCCTATAATTCACCCCTCCACTTT; cdr3_aa: CASWASSYNSPLHF
j_call: TRBJ2-3; d_call: TRBD2; clone_size: -; v_call: TRBV12-3/TRBV12-4; cdr3_nt: TGTGCCAGCAGTTCGACCGCGGGGGGGATCGACGATACGCAGTATTTT; cdr3_aa: CASSSTAGGIDDTQYF
j_call: TRBJ1-2; d_call: -; clone_size: -; v_call: TRBV5-5; cdr3_nt: TGTGCCAGCAGCGTGGTTTGGGAGGACTATGGCTACACCTTC; cdr3_aa: CASSVVWEDYGYTF
j_call: TRBJ2-1; d_call: -; clone_size: few; v_call: TRBV30; cdr3_nt: TGTGCCTCGGGTGGGGGGCGCGGGCAGTTCTTC; cdr3_aa: CASGGGRGQFF
j_call: TRBJ2-1; d_call: TRBD2; clone_size: -; v_call: TRBV3-1; cdr3_nt: TGTGCCAGCAGCGAAGCTAGCGGACAACACAATGAGCAGTTCTTC; cdr3_aa: CASSEASGQHNEQFF
j_call: TRBJ2-7; d_call: TRBD2; clone_size: few; v_call: TRBV20-1; cdr3_nt: TGCAGTGCTAGAGATCTGGGGGGGACTACCTACGAGCAGTACTTC; cdr3_aa: CSARDLGGTTYEQYF
j_call: TRBJ2-7; d_call: -; clone_size: -; v_call: TRBV5-1; cdr3_nt: TGCGCCAGCAGCTTGGAGACGGGGTCCTCCTACAATGAGCAGTACTTC; cdr3_aa: CASSLETGSSYNEQYF
j_call: TRBJ2-5; d_call: TRBD1; clone_size: few; v_call: TRBV6-2/TRBV6-3; cdr3_nt: TGTGCCAGCAGCAAAGGGGACAGTCAAGAGACCCAGTACTTC; cdr3_aa: CASSKGDSQETQYF
j_call: TRBJ1-6; d_call: -; clone_size: -; v_call: TRBV28; cdr3_nt: TGTGCCAGCAGTCTCCAGGGTTCTGGTTCACCCCTCCACTTT; cdr3_aa: CASSLQGSGSPLHF
j_call: TRBJ1-3; d_call: -; clone_size: -; v_call: TRBV9; cdr3_nt: TGTGCCAGCAGCGGAGACGGAGACTCTGGAAACACCATATATTTT; cdr3_aa: CASSGDGDSGNTIYF
j_call: TRBJ1-2; d_call: -; clone_size: few; v_call: TRBV5-1; cdr3_nt: TGCGCCAGCAGCCTAGGAGTCCTCTATGGCTGCACCTTC; cdr3_aa: CASSLGVLYGCTF
j_call: TRBJ2-5; d_call: TRBD1; clone_size: -; v_call: TRBV29-1; cdr3_nt: TGCAGCGTTGTGCACAGGGGGTTGGAGACCCAGTACTTC; cdr3_aa: CSVVHRGLETQYF
j_call: TRBJ2-5; d_call: TRBD1; clone_size: -; v_call: TRBV7-2; cdr3_nt: TGTGCCAGCAGCCTGACCGACAGGGGGCCTTACAATGAGCAGTACTTC; cdr3_aa: CASSLTDRGPYNEQYF
j_call: TRBJ2-1; d_call: -; clone_size: -; v_call: TRBV4-3; cdr3_nt: TGCGCCAACAGCCACTCGGGACACTCCTACAATGAGCAGTTCTTC; cdr3_aa: CANSHSGHSYNEQFF
j_call: TRBJ2-3; d_call: -; clone_size: few; v_call: TRBV6-2/TRBV6-3; cdr3_nt: TGTGCCAGCAGTGACGACTCCCGGGCAGATACGCAGTATTTT; cdr3_aa: CASSDDSRADTQYF
j_call: TRBJ2-1; d_call: TRBD1; clone_size: -; v_call: TRBV18; cdr3_nt: TGTGCCAGCTCACTAGGAACCGGGACAGAAAACAATGAGCAGTTCTTC; cdr3_aa: CASSLGTGTENNEQFF
j_call: TRBJ2-1; d_call: -; clone_size: few; v_call: TRBV6-5; cdr3_nt: TGTGCCAGCAGTTACTCGGGCGGAGGAAAACCCAATGAGCAGTTCTTC; cdr3_aa: CASSYSGGGKPNEQFF
j_call: TRBJ1-6; d_call: -; clone_size: few; v_call: TRBV18; cdr3_nt: TGTGCCAGCTCACCAAGTTCGACAGGTGGAAATTCACCCCTCCACTTT; cdr3_aa: CASSPSSTGGNSPLHF
j_call: TRBJ1-6; d_call: -; clone_size: -; v_call: TRBV4-2; cdr3_nt: TGTGCCAGCAGCCAAGACTGGCAGGGAAGTCGGTCACCCCTCCACTTT; cdr3_aa: CASSQDWQGSRSPLHF
j_call: TRBJ1-3; d_call: TRBD1; clone_size: -; v_call: TRBV6-1; cdr3_nt: TGTGCCAGCCAGACGTCCAGGGGGCTAAACACCATATATTTT; cdr3_aa: CASQTSRGLNTIYF
j_call: TRBJ2-3; d_call: -; clone_size: many; v_call: TRBV20-1; cdr3_nt: TGCAGTGCTAGAGCAATCCCCACAGATACGCAGTATTTT; cdr3_aa: CSARAIPTDTQYF
j_call: TRBJ2-2; d_call: TRBD2; clone_size: -; v_call: TRBV5-1; cdr3_nt: TGCGCCAGCAGCTCCCCCGCTTTTGGCGGGGGGACCAACACCGGGGAGCTGTTTTTT; cdr3_aa: CASSSPAFGGGTNTGELFF
j_call: TRBJ2-7; d_call: -; clone_size: many; v_call: TRBV12-3/TRBV12-4; cdr3_nt: TGTGCCAGCAGTTTGTGGCAGGGTGGCTCCTACGAGCAGTACTTC; cdr3_aa: CASSLWQGGSYEQYF
j_call: TRBJ2-1; d_call: TRBD2; clone_size: -; v_call: TRBV4-1; cdr3_nt: TGCGCCAGCAGCCAAGTGTGGCCCGCCGGGACTAGCTCCGATGAGCAGTTCTTC; cdr3_aa: CASSQVWPAGTSSDEQFF
j_call: TRBJ2-1; d_call: TRBD2; clone_size: -; v_call: TRBV4-2; cdr3_nt: TGTGCCAGCAGCCTACACCGTAGCGGGGCTAATGAGCAGTTCTTC; cdr3_aa: CASSLHRSGANEQFF
j_call: TRBJ2-1; d_call: -; clone_size: -; v_call: TRBV6-1; cdr3_nt: TGTGCCAGCAGAGAGTCACAGGGCGGGAGCATTGAGCAGTTCTTC; cdr3_aa: CASRESQGGSIEQFF
j_call: TRBJ2-7; d_call: TRBD2; clone_size: -; v_call: TRBV6-2/TRBV6-3; cdr3_nt: TGTGCCAGCAGGGTACTAGCGGGAGGCCGATACGAGCAGTACTTC; cdr3_aa: CASRVLAGGRYEQYF
j_call: TRBJ1-1; d_call: -; clone_size: -; v_call: TRBV28; cdr3_nt: TGTGCCAGCATAGTGGGCGCGAACACTGAAGCTTTCTTT; cdr3_aa: CASIVGANTEAFF
j_call: TRBJ2-2; d_call: TRBD2; clone_size: -; v_call: TRBV9; cdr3_nt: TGTGCCAGCAGCGTAGGTGAGCGGGGGCACACCGGGGAGCTGTTTTTT; cdr3_aa: CASSVGERGHTGELFF
j_call: TRBJ1-2; d_call: -; clone_size: -; v_call: TRBV7-2; cdr3_nt: TGTGCCAGCAGCGCACCCGGACAGAACTATGGCTACACCTTC; cdr3_aa: CASSAPGQNYGYTF
j_call: TRBJ2-7; d_call: -; clone_size: -; v_call: TRBV6-2/TRBV6-3; cdr3_nt: TGTGCCGGCAGTTCCGGGACGGAGGCCTACGAGCAGTACTTC; cdr3_aa: CAGSSGTEAYEQYF
j_call: TRBJ2-3; d_call: -; clone_size: -; v_call: TRBV2; cdr3_nt: TGTGCCAGCACGGACTGCTCCAGCACAGATACGCAGTATTTT; cdr3_aa: CASTDCSSTDTQYF
j_call: TRBJ1-5; d_call: TRBD1; clone_size: -; v_call: TRBV7-2; cdr3_nt: TGTGCCAGCAGCCCAGGGGGTACAGCCCTTAATAGCAATCAGCCCCAGCATTTT; cdr3_aa: CASSPGGTALNSNQPQHF
j_call: TRBJ2-3; d_call: -; clone_size: few; v_call: TRBV6-2/TRBV6-3; cdr3_nt: TGTGCCAGCACCCCGAGTGGCACAGATACGCAGTATTTT; cdr3_aa: CASTPSGTDTQYF
j_call: TRBJ2-3; d_call: -; clone_size: many; v_call: TRBV11-2; cdr3_nt: TGTGCCAGCAGCTTAGAAGGCCTCACAGATACGCAGTATTTT; cdr3_aa: CASSLEGLTDTQYF